Listed here are 10 T cell receptor beta chains from one sample, sequenced in a study of T-cell reconstitution after alpha-beta-depleted transplantation in children. Using unique molecular identifiers, the investigators prepared the TCRbeta library. MiXCR, run by TCRdb on the PCR reads, gives a single entry per CDR3 protein. The sample has some 500,000 distinct CDR3 sequences, 32% seen once. The material sequenced was PBMCs from the stem cell graft donor, taken from the stem cell graft. These receptors all come from a human donor who donated a stem cell graft to a child with aplastic anemia.

The chain couples TRBV30 to TRBJ2-5, with 8 bases that match TRBD1. Germline trimming cut 3 bases from V and 2 bases from J; bases unmatched to any gene: 14. This CDR3 has 17 residues. Germline CDR1 is GTSNPN and CDR2 is SVGIG (reference sequence). As DNA, the CDR3 is TGTGCCTGGAGCTCAACAAGGACAGGGTTCCTTCAAGAGACCCAGTACTTC. Encoded protein: CAWSSTRTGFLQETQYF.

The rearrangement links TRBV7-2 to TRBJ2-7, with 12 positions matching TRBD2. Germline loops: CDR1 SGHTA, CDR2 FQGNSA. With V trimmed by 2 bases and J by 6 bases, 5 bases remained unmatched. The length of the CDR3 is 15 residues. This CDR3 reads CASSLPTSGRLEQYF. In DNA form, the CDR3 reads TGTGCCAGCAGCTTACCTACTAGCGGGAGGCTCGAGCAGTACTTC. The full variable domain, in which reference TRBV7-2 and TRBJ2-7 provide the parts outside the CDR3, is GAGVSQSPSNKVTEKGKDVELRCDPISGHTALYWYRQSLGQGLEFLIYFQGNSAPDKSGLPSDRFSAERTGGSVSTLTIQRTQQEDSAVYLCASSLPTSGRLEQYFGPGTRLTVT.

The chain couples TRBV12-3 or TRBV12-4 to TRBJ1-2, with a possible D match to TRBD1 (6 bases). V lost 5 bases and J 4 bases, leaving 20 bases between the germline ends. The CDR3 contains 16 residues. CDR3 bases: TGTGCCAGCAGTCTTCAGACAGGACCCGCCGGCTATGGCTACACCTTC. Its protein product is CASSLQTGPAGYGYTF.

The chain couples TRBV24-1 to TRBJ2-1; 10 bases agree with TRBD1. Germline CDR1 is KGHDR and CDR2 is SFDVKD. The CDR3 covers 14 residues. Trimming removed 4 bases from V and 6 bases from J; junction bases left unmatched: 2. The CDR3 DNA reads as TGTGCCACCAGTGACCGGGACAGGGGCAATGAGCAGTTCTTC. As protein: CATSDRDRGNEQFF.

The chain combines TRBV29-1 with TRBJ2-1, with 14 bases lining up with TRBD2. Trimming at V came to 1 base and at J to 6 bases, leaving 2 bases not matched to a gene. This CDR3 spans 15 amino acids. In germline, CDR1 is SQVTM, CDR2 ANQGSEA. DNA of the CDR3: TGCAGCGTTGAAGGGACTAGCGGGAGGAGCAATGAGCAGTTCTTC. Residues: CSVEGTSGRSNEQFF.

This clonotype turned up a few times. Here the CDR3 DNA reads TGTGCCAGCCGTTCCCACAGGAGATCCGAAGAGACCCAGTACTTC. Translating gives CASRSHRRSEETQYF. The chain employs TRBV7-2 and TRBJ2-5; D perhaps matches TRBD1 (5 bases). With 8 bases removed from V and 3 bases from J, the gap between germline ends came to 19 bases. CDR3 length equals 15 residues. Germline CDR1 is SGHTA and CDR2 is FQGNSA.

The rearrangement uses TRBV20-1 and TRBJ2-3; D not certain. Per germline, CDR1 DFQATT and CDR2 SNEGSKA (reference sequence). The CDR3 is made up of 16 amino acids. V was shortened by 0 bases and J by 6 bases, with 19 bases between the two germline ends. Here the CDR3 DNA reads TGCAGTGCTAGAGATCGATGGACGCTCCGAATCGATACGCAGTATTTT. Translation: CSARDRWTLRIDTQYF.

The chain couples TRBV4-3 to TRBJ2-3, with 12 positions matching TRBD2. Germline assignment: CDR1 LGHNA and CDR2 YSLEER. V was pared by 3 bases and J by 6 bases, with 19 bases of the junction left unmatched. This CDR3 has 20 residues. The CDR3 loop reads CASSQRLRTSGAENPDTQYF. For the CDR3, the DNA is TGCGCCAGCAGCCAGAGACTAAGGACTAGCGGGGCCGAGAACCCGGATACGCAGTATTTT.

This clonotype was found once. This chain uses TRBV18 with TRBJ1-1; D gene unclear. The CDR3 runs 15 residues. Germline CDR1 KGHSH, CDR2 LQKENI. Trimming took 1 base from V and 6 from J, leaving 15 bases between them. The CDR3 reads CASSPQGGSLAEAFF. For the CDR3, the DNA is TGTGCCAGCTCACCACAGGGCGGCAGTTTGGCTGAAGCTTTCTTT.

This chain connects TRBV20-1 to TRBJ1-1, with D possibly matching TRBD1 (5 bases). CDR3 size: 10 residues. Germline V CDR1 and CDR2: DFQATT, SNEGSKA (reference sequence). The germline V and J ends were trimmed by 7 bases and 11 bases, with 14 bases remaining between them. CDR3 sequence reads: CSVRAPGAFF. CDR3 nucleotide sequence: TGCAGTGTCAGGGCCCCGGGGGCTTTCTTT.